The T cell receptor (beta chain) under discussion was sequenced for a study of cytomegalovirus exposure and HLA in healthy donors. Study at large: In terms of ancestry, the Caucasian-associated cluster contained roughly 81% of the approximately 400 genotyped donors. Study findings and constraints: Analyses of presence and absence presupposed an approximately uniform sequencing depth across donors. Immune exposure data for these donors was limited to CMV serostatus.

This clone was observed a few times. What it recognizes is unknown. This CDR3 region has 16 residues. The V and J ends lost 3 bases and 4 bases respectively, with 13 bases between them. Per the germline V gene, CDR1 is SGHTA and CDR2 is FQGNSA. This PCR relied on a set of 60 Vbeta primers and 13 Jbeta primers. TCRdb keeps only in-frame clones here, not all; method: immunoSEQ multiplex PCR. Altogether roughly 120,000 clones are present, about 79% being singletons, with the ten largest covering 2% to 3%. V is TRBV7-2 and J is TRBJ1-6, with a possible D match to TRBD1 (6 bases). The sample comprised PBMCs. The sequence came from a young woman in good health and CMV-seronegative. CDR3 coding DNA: TGTGCCAGCAGCTTTACCGGGACACCATATAATTCACCCCTCCACTTT. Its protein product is CASSFTGTPYNSPLHF.